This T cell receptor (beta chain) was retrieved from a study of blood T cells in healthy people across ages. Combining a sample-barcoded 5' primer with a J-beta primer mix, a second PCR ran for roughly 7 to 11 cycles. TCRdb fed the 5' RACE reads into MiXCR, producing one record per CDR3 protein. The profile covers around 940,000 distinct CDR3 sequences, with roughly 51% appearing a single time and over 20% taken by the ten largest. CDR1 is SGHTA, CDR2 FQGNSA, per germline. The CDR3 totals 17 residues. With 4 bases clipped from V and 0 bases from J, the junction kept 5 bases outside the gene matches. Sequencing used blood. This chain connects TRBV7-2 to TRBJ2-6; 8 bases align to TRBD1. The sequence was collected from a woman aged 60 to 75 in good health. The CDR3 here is CASSSQGARSGANVLTF. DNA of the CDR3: TGTGCCAGCAGCTCGCAGGGGGCCCGCTCTGGGGCCAACGTCCTGACTTTC. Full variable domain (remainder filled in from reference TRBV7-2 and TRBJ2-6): GAGVSQSPSNKVTEKGKDVELRCDPISGHTALYWYRQSLGQGLEFLIYFQGNSAPDKSGLPSDRFSAERTGGSVSTLTIQRTQQEDSAVYLCASSSQGARSGANVLTFGAGSRLTVL.